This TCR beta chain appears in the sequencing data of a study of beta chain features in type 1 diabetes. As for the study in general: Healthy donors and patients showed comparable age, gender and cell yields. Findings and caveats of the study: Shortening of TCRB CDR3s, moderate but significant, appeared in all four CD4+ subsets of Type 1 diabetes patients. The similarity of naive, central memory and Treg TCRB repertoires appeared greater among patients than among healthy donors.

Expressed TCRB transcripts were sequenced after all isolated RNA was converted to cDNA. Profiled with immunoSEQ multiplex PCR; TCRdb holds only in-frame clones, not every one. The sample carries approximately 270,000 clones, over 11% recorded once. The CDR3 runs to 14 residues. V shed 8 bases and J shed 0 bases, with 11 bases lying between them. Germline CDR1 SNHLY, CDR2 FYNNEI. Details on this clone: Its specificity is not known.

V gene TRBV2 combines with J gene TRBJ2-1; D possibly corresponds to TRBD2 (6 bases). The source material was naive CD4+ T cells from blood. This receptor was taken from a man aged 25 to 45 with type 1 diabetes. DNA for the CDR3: TGTGCCAGCCCCGGGACTCCCTCCTACAATGAGCAGTTCTTC. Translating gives CASPGTPSYNEQFF.